The entry below describes one T cell receptor (beta chain). The germline V gene has CDR1 SEHNR and CDR2 FQNEAQ (reference sequence). The CDR3 has 16 amino acids. V was clipped by 1 base and J by 5 bases; unmatched bases: 6. The data derive from a study of blood T cell repertoires in COVID-19. Overall study: In each case, the material was cDNA or gDNA derived from T cells, B-cell-depleted T cells, or PBMCs.

TCRdb keeps only in-frame clones here, not all; method: immunoSEQ multiplex PCR. The table has about 300,000 clones, around 88% seen once. This clonotype was obtained from a woman aged 25 to 45 who had recovered from COVID-19. The sequencing input was peripheral blood. The rearrangement uses TRBV7-9 and TRBJ2-2; TRBD1 matches 8 bases. CDR3 sequence: CASSLGTGWITGELFF. In DNA form, the CDR3 reads TGTGCCAGCAGCTTAGGGACAGGGTGGATAACCGGGGAGCTGTTTTTT. The whole variable domain, filled in from reference TRBV7-9 and TRBJ2-2, reads DTGVSQNPRHKITKRGQNVTFRCDPISEHNRLYWYRQTLGQGPEFLTYFQNEAQLEKSRLLSDRFSAERPKGSFSTLEIQRTEQGDSAMYLCASSLGTGWITGELFFGEGSRLTVL.